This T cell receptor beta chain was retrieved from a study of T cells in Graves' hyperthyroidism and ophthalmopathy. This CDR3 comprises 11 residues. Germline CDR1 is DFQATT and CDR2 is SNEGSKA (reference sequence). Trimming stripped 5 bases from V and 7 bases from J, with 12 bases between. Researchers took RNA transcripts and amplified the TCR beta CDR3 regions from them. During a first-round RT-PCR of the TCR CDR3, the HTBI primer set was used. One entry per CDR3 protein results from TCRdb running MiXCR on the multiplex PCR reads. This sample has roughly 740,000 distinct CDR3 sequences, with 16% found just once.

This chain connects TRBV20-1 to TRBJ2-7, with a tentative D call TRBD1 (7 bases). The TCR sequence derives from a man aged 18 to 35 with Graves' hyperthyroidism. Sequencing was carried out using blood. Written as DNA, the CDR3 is TGCAGTGCTTTATCAGGGGGGGAGCAGTACTTC. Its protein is CSALSGGEQYF.